These 5 T cell receptor beta chains originate from one sample sequenced in a study of cytomegalovirus exposure and HLA in healthy donors. Primers included in the PCR were 60 Vbeta and 13 Jbeta primers. The table came from immunoSEQ multiplex PCR; TCRdb's copy has only in-frame clones and leaves some out. The profile shows roughly 120,000 clones, roughly 74% of them singletons. The sequenced sample consisted of PBMCs. The receptors derive from a man between 40 and 49 years old in good health and CMV-seronegative.

Comment on this clone: A junction end diverges from the germline sequence, so it may reflect a read error. Other DNA sequences from this sample encode an identical CDR3 as well. The chain recombines TRBV10-3 with TRBJ1-2; D is ambiguous. Germline loops: CDR1 ENHRY, CDR2 SYGVKD. CDR3 length: 15 amino acids. CDR3 nucleotides: TGCGCCATCAGTGAGTCGACGGCGGTCGGTTATGGCTACACCTTC. It is translated as CAISESTAVGYGYTF.

V usage is TRBV7-2 and J usage is TRBJ1-1; tentative D call: TRBD1 (6 bases). The germline V gene encodes CDR1 SGHTA and CDR2 FQGNSA. V was shortened by 3 bases and J by 5 bases, with 13 bases between the two germline ends. This CDR3 is built from 14 residues. The DNA for the CDR3 is TGTGCCAGCAGCTTGTCGGACAGTCGGACTGAAGCTTTCTTT. It translates to CASSLSDSRTEAFF.

The rearrangement links TRBV5-1 to TRBJ1-1; tentative D call: TRBD1 (5 bases). Trimming took 4 bases from V and 1 from J, leaving 14 bases between them. The germline V gene encodes CDR1 SGHRS and CDR2 YFSETQ. CDR3 length: 15 amino acids. For the CDR3, the DNA is TGCGCCAGCAGCGCATACTACGGGGGGAACACTGAAGCTTTCTTT. Translating it yields CASSAYYGGNTEAFF. The full variable domain, completed using reference TRBV5-1 and TRBJ1-1, is KAGVTQTPRYLIKTRGQQVTLSCSPISGHRSVSWYQQTPGQGLQFLFEYFSETQRNKGNFPGRFSGRQFSNSRSEMNVSTLELGDSALYLCASSAYYGGNTEAFFGQGTRLTVV.

V is TRBV5-6 and J is TRBJ2-7, with D hard to call. The germline gives CDR1 SGHDT, CDR2 YYEEEE. The CDR3 covers 16 residues. The ends were cut back, 0 bases at V and 4 bases at J, with 17 bases in the middle. The CDR3 reads CASSLVTVGLRYEQYF. The CDR3 DNA reads TGTGCCAGCAGCTTGGTGACGGTAGGTCTCAGGTACGAGCAGTACTTC. Based on the CDR3 plus reference TRBV5-6 and TRBJ2-7, the full variable domain is DAGVTQSPTHLIKTRGQQVTLRCSPKSGHDTVSWYQQALGQGPQFIFQYYEEEERQRGNFPDRFSGHQFPNYSSELNVNALLLGDSALYLCASSLVTVGLRYEQYFGPGTRLTVT.

The rearrangement uses TRBV7-9 and TRBJ1-2, with 11 bases aligning to TRBD1. This CDR3 spans 15 amino acids. V lost 0 bases, J lost 12 bases, and 9 bases stayed unmatched. Germline CDR1 SEHNR, CDR2 FQNEAQ (reference sequence). The chain's CDR3 is CASSLAYPGQGAHTF. CDR3 coding DNA: TGTGCCAGCAGCTTAGCTTATCCTGGACAGGGGGCTCACACCTTC.